This T cell receptor (beta chain) was found in a study of blood T cell repertoires in COVID-19. Background on the study: The United States, Italy and Spain were the sources of the acute and convalescent COVID-19 samples.

Sequencing used immunoSEQ multiplex PCR; TCRdb keeps in-frame clones, though not all of them. The sample has under 200,000 clones; around four fifths are singletons. This clone was detected once. With V trimmed by 5 bases and J by 1 base, 4 bases remained unmatched. This CDR3 comprises 15 residues. Germline-derived CDR1 and CDR2 are SGHTA and FQGNSA. This chain connects TRBV7-2 to TRBJ2-2, with 7 bases aligning to TRBD1. This receptor was taken from a man aged 65-85 years who had recovered from COVID-19. The source material was peripheral blood. This CDR3 reads CASSKGDRNTGELFF. Written as DNA, the CDR3 is TGTGCCAGCAGCAAAGGGGACAGGAACACCGGGGAGCTGTTTTTT.